One and the same sample provided the 5 T cell receptor beta chains below, sequenced in a study of cytotoxic CD8 clonotypes in ibrutinib-treated CLL. TCRdb keeps only in-frame clones here, not all; method: immunoSEQ multiplex PCR. The table includes about 140,000 clones, around 82% detected once. Material: PBMCs, obtained after 36 months of ibrutinib treatment. All receptors come from a human donor with chronic lymphocytic leukemia.

The V and J genes are TRBV11-1 and TRBJ1-1, with 7 nucleotides matching TRBD1. The V and J ends lost 5 bases and 5 bases, in that order; junction bases with no gene match: 11. The germline CDR1 and CDR2 sequences are SGHAT and FQDESV (reference sequence). The CDR3 covers 15 residues. The CDR3 region is CASSPEGTANTEAFF. In DNA, the CDR3 is TGTGCCAGCAGCCCAGAAGGGACAGCGAATACTGAAGCTTTCTTT. Full variable domain (outside the CDR3, taken from reference TRBV11-1 and TRBJ1-1): EAEVAQSPRYKITEKSQAVAFWCDPISGHATLYWYRQILGQGPELLVQFQDESVVDDSQLPKDRFSAERLKGVDSTLKIQPAELGDSAMYLCASSPEGTANTEAFFGQGTRLTVV.

This clone was counted between two and nine times. The J gene is TRBJ1-1, the V gene TRBV6-4; D gene uncertain. The CDR3 has 13 residues. Germline CDR1 MRHNA, CDR2 SNTAGT. Trimming cost V 4 bases and J 1 base, with 7 bases left between them. The CDR3 sequence is CASSGAENTEAFF. CDR3 DNA: TGTGCCAGCAGTGGGGCAGAGAACACTGAAGCTTTCTTT.

V gene TRBV18 combines with J gene TRBJ2-5, with 11 bases that match TRBD2. Trimming cost V 4 bases and J 2 bases; bases outside gene matches: 3. The germline CDR1 and CDR2 sequences are KGHSH and LQKENI. The CDR3 has 15 residues. CDR3 amino acids: CASSRLAGNQETQYF. The CDR3 DNA reads as TGTGCCAGCTCACGACTAGCGGGAAATCAAGAGACCCAGTACTTC.

The chain carries TRBV6-5 and TRBJ1-1; D might be TRBD1 (5 bases). V lost 7 bases to trimming and J lost 0 bases, with 12 bases between them. The germline gives CDR1 MNHEY, CDR2 SVGAGI. This CDR3 is built from 14 residues. CDR3 amino acids: CASKFGGLNTEAFF. CDR3 nucleotides: TGTGCCAGCAAATTTGGGGGTTTGAACACTGAAGCTTTCTTT.

This clone was counted a few times. The rearrangement uses TRBV28 and TRBJ2-7, with a tentative D call TRBD1 (5 bases). This CDR3 has 12 residues. V was shortened by 5 bases and J by 7 bases, with 12 bases between the two germline ends. CDR1 is MDHEN and CDR2 is SYDVKM in the germline V gene. The CDR3 sequence is CASSARDREQYF. The DNA for the CDR3 is TGTGCCAGCAGTGCCAGGGATCGGGAGCAGTACTTC.